The 9 T cell receptor beta chains presented below share a single source sample, sequenced in a study of radiotherapy plus CTLA-4 blockade in lung cancer. Here immunoSEQ multiplex PCR was the method, and the copy in TCRdb shows in-frame clones only, minus some. The sample comprises 40,000 to 45,000 clones, about 74% of which are singletons, and approximately 10% rests with the top ten. This specimen consisted of peripheral blood, obtained from a patient treated with radiotherapy plus ipilimumab. These receptors originate from a human donor with non-small cell lung cancer who had stable disease on radiotherapy plus ipilimumab.

This chain joins TRBV5-1 and TRBJ1-1; TRBD1 is a possible D gene (6 bases). The CDR3 spans 14 residues. Germline V CDR1 and CDR2: SGHRS, YFSETQ. The germline V and J ends were trimmed by 4 bases and 1 base, with 11 bases remaining between them. CDR3 residues: CASSLQDRNTEAFF. CDR3 bases: TGCGCCAGCAGCCTCCAGGACAGGAACACTGAAGCTTTCTTT. The variable domain in full, completed from reference TRBV5-1 and TRBJ1-1, reads KAGVTQTPRYLIKTRGQQVTLSCSPISGHRSVSWYQQTPGQGLQFLFEYFSETQRNKGNFPGRFSGRQFSNSRSEMNVSTLELGDSALYLCASSLQDRNTEAFFGQGTRLTVV.

In regard to this clone: The junction departs from the called germline gene at one end, perhaps through a read error. The same CDR3 arises from other DNA sequences in this sample as well. The chain has TRBV11-1 and TRBJ1-4, with D perhaps TRBD1 (5 bases). Germline loops: CDR1 SGHAT, CDR2 FQDESV (reference sequence). This CDR3 contains 16 residues. For the CDR3, the DNA is TGCGCCAGCAGCCCTCGGACGGGGGTAACTAATGAAAAACTGTTTTTT. Amino acid sequence: CASSPRTGVTNEKLFF.

The J gene is TRBJ1-2, the V gene TRBV5-1; TRBD1 is a possible D gene (6 bases). Per germline, CDR1 SGHRS and CDR2 YFSETQ. Trimming took off 4 bases at V and 4 bases at J, with 20 bases between the two ends. CDR3 length: 16 residues. Here the CDR3 reads CASSPLFGGASYGYTF. CDR3 nucleotide sequence: TGCGCCAGCAGCCCATTATTTGGGGGCGCGTCCTATGGCTACACCTTC.

The chain has TRBV18 and TRBJ1-4, with D possibly matching TRBD1 (5 bases). The V and J ends lost 3 bases and 2 bases respectively, with 10 bases between them. Germline CDR1 is KGHSH and CDR2 is LQKENI. The CDR3 totals 15 residues. CDR3 bases: TGTGCCAGCTCACCTCAGGGATCGACTAATGAAAAACTGTTTTTT. Translation gives CASSPQGSTNEKLFF. Drawing the rest from reference TRBV18 and TRBJ1-4, the complete variable domain is NAGVMQNPRHLVRRRGQEARLRCSPMKGHSHVYWYRQLPEEGLKFMVYLQKENIIDESGMPKERFSAEFPKEGPSILRIQQVVRGDSAAYFCASSPQGSTNEKLFFGSGTQLSVL.

This chain uses TRBV6-5 with TRBJ2-3; 10 bases match TRBD1. This CDR3 is 15 amino acids long. Germline loops: CDR1 MNHEY, CDR2 SVGAGI. V was clipped by 6 bases and J by 5 bases; unmatched bases: 8. CDR3 bases: TGTGCCAGCAGAACCGGGACAGGGGCTGGAGATACGCAGTATTTT. It encodes CASRTGTGAGDTQYF.

This sequence joins TRBV9 and TRBJ1-3, with D unclear. Germline values: CDR1 SGDLS, CDR2 YYNGEE. The CDR3 has 14 residues. V lost 3 bases to trimming and J lost 0 bases, with 7 bases between them. This CDR3 reads CASSGGLSGNTIYF. DNA of the CDR3: TGTGCCAGCAGCGGAGGGCTCTCTGGAAACACCATATATTTT.

The genes are TRBV10-1 and TRBJ2-7, with D maybe TRBD2 (7 bases). Trimming pared 3 bases from V and 2 bases from J, leaving 8 bases between. The germline gives CDR1 WNHNN, CDR2 SYGVQD (reference sequence). The CDR3 length is 13 residues. The CDR3 coding sequence is TGCGCCAGCAGTGACGGGGGGCCCTACGAGCAGTACTTC. Its protein product is CASSDGGPYEQYF.

The chain uses TRBV5-4 and TRBJ2-1, with TRBD1 as a possible D gene (8 bases). The CDR3 spans 15 residues. The germline V gene encodes CDR1 SGHNT and CDR2 YYREEE (reference sequence). Trimming took off 4 bases at V and 8 bases at J, with 19 bases between the two ends. CDR3 coding DNA: TGTGCCAGCAGCCGGACAGGGCTTGGGGGGGATGAGCAGTTCTTC. As protein: CASSRTGLGGDEQFF.

The rearrangement links TRBV9 to TRBJ1-6; 7 bases align to TRBD1. Losses at the gene ends were 5 bases for V and 9 bases for J; bases not matched to a gene: 5. Looked up from germline, CDR1 is SGDLS and CDR2 is YYNGEE. The CDR3 has 13 residues. The CDR3 DNA reads as TGTGCCAGCAGTCGAAACAGGGGTTCACCCCTCCACTTT. Its protein is CASSRNRGSPLHF.